This T cell receptor beta chain comes out of a study of T cell responses to AZD1222 COVID-19 vaccine. Concerning this clone: The antigen is unknown.

From germline, CDR1 is LNHDA and CDR2 SQIVND (reference sequence). The CDR3 runs 21 residues. The V gene end was trimmed by 0 bases and the J gene end by 8 bases; junction bases not matched to a gene: 19. Study outcomes and limitations: AZD1222 recipients seropositive at baseline numbered only 6 or 7. Repertoires were collected only later (after the peak T cell response had occurred). Spike-specific TCR breadth and depth grew following two AZD1222 doses. It should be noted that donors were predominantly white British and more often female, and clonal diversity was possibly underestimated.

The data were produced by immunoSEQ multiplex PCR, yet TCRdb's version contains in-frame clones alone and is incomplete. The sample shows roughly 150,000 clones, about 89% of them seen only once. The sample here was peripheral blood, taken 28 days after the second AZD1222 dose. The J gene is TRBJ2-1, the V gene TRBV19, with 13 positions matching TRBD2. This receptor was obtained from an adult who received the AZD1222 COVID-19 vaccine. CDR3 region: CASSIDWGRVSTSGRRDEQFF. Here the CDR3 DNA reads TGTGCCAGTAGTATAGATTGGGGTAGGGTATCGACTAGCGGGAGGCGGGATGAGCAGTTCTTC.